This T cell receptor (beta chain) came from a study of shared clonotypes between healthy human individuals. The study, taken as a whole, reports: Rarefaction indicated that sorted-subset sequencing remained incomplete although depth was large.

CDR1 and CDR2 (germline): SGHDT, YYEEEE. The CDR3 has 17 amino acids. Germline trimming cut 1 base from V and 0 bases from J; bases unmatched to any gene: 4. Turning to this clone: Its target is not known.

Sequencing was performed with immunoSEQ multiplex PCR; in TCRdb, only in-frame clones are kept and a portion is missing. Of about 2 million clones in the sample, about 95% were seen once. V is TRBV5-6 and J is TRBJ1-6, with TRBD1 identical over 7 bases. The sequenced sample consisted of naive CD4+ T cells sorted from blood. Regarding subset: CD45RA+ positively selected. The sequence came from a man between 18 and 29 years old in good health. CDR3 in DNA: TGTGCCAGCAGCTTGCCGGGACAGCGCTCCTATAATTCACCCCTCCACTTT. Amino acid sequence: CASSLPGQRSYNSPLHF.